The next 14 T cell receptor beta chains were all read from a single sample in a study of read filtering for tumor transcriptome and immune sequencing. Molecular barcoded adaptors covering alpha/delta and beta/gamma chains were used on roughly 400 ng RNA. TCRdb re-called the reads with MiXCR, one entry per CDR3 protein. The data contain 130,000 or so distinct CDR3 sequences, less than 15% of them singletons. The sequenced sample was a population of CD138-negative cells sorted from bone marrow. The receptors originated from a donor at least 40 years old with multiple myeloma.

About this clonotype: A much larger clonotype is one base distant, so this may be a read error. The rearrangement links TRBV20-1 to TRBJ2-3, with a tentative D call TRBD2 (5 bases). The CDR3 length is 15 residues. Germline CDR1 DFQATT, CDR2 SNEGSKA (reference sequence). CDR3 amino acids: CGARGPKSTTDTQYF. CDR3 nucleotide sequence: TGCGGTGCTAGAGGGCCGAAATCAACCACAGATACGCAGTATTTT.

This clonotype was observed many times. V and J are TRBV30 and TRBJ1-4; D possibly corresponds to TRBD1 (5 bases). Germline CDR1 and CDR2: GTSNPN and SVGIG (reference sequence). Trimming removed 4 bases from V and 0 bases from J, with 15 bases in between. This CDR3 is 16 amino acids long. CDR3 sequence (DNA): TGTGCCTGGAATTCGGGGGTTCCCGCAACTAATGAAAAACTGTTTTTT. This codes for CAWNSGVPATNEKLFF.

This clonotype has ten or more counts. At one end, the junction sequence differs from germline, possibly due to a read error. V is TRBV5-1 and J is TRBJ2-7, with a tentative D call TRBD1 (5 bases). Germline V gives CDR1 SGHRS, CDR2 YFSETQ. The CDR3 is made up of 12 amino acids. The CDR3 protein is CASSSDSYEQYF. In DNA form, the CDR3 reads TGTGCCAGCAGCTCCGACAGCTACGAGCAGTACTTC.

This clonotype was seen many times. This sequence joins TRBV7-3 and TRBJ2-1; 7 nucleotides line up with TRBD2. The CDR3 sequence is 16 residues long. Germline loops: CDR1 SGHTA, CDR2 FQGTGA. Trimming removed 0 bases from V and 0 bases from J; junction bases left unmatched: 2. DNA of the CDR3: TGTGCCAGCAGCTTAACTGGCGGGAGCTCCTACAATGAGCAGTTCTTC. It codes for CASSLTGGSSYNEQFF.

Many counts were recorded for this clonotype. The V call is TRBV29-1, the J call TRBJ2-1; either TRBD1 or TRBD2 may fit D (6 bases each). This CDR3 spans 13 amino acids. V was trimmed by 4 bases and J by 5 bases, leaving 12 bases between them. Per the germline V gene, CDR1 is SQVTM and CDR2 is ANQGSEA. CDR3 protein: CSVVGGINNEQFF. CDR3 nucleotide sequence: TGCAGCGTTGTAGGGGGGATAAACAATGAGCAGTTCTTC.

Of note for this clonotype: Given a much more abundant clone one base away, this may be a read error. The chain joins TRBV14 to TRBJ1-1, with 9 nucleotides matching TRBD1. Germline V gives CDR1 SGHDN, CDR2 FVKESK. CDR3 length: 14 residues. The CDR3 region is CASSQHGTGRGALF. The CDR3 DNA follows: TGTGCCAGCAGCCAACACGGGACAGGGAGGGGAGCTCTCTTT.

This clonotype was picked up many times. The gene calls are TRBV12-3 or TRBV12-4 and TRBJ1-6; D possibly corresponds to TRBD1 (6 bases). V lost 0 bases and J lost 7, with 13 bases in between. This CDR3 spans 16 amino acids. CDR3 protein: CASSLARGGHNSPLHF. The CDR3 nucleotides are TGTGCCAGCAGTTTAGCGAGGGGGGGGCACAATTCACCCCTCCACTTT.

This clonotype has more than one count but fewer than ten. The chain is built from TRBV12-3 or TRBV12-4 and TRBJ2-2; D might be TRBD2 (6 bases). The CDR3 is made up of 14 amino acids. Trimming cost V 8 bases and J 2 bases, with 12 bases left between them. CDR3 nucleotide sequence: TGTGCCAGCCGGAGGACTACCAACACCGGGGAGCTGTTTTTT. This encodes CASRRTTNTGELFF.

V and J are TRBV11-3 and TRBJ2-3; TRBD2 matches 13 bases. V lost 3 bases and J lost 6; bases outside the gene matches: 3. The CDR3 runs 15 residues. Germline values: CDR1 SGHNT, CDR2 YENEEA. CDR3 loop: CASSFGLAGADTQYF. The CDR3, as DNA: TGTGCCAGCAGCTTTGGACTAGCGGGAGCGGATACGCAGTATTTT.

A note on this clonotype: Just one base apart from a much larger clone, this may be a read error. V and J are TRBV7-2 and TRBJ2-1, with TRBD2 identical over 8 bases. The CDR3 consists of 16 residues. Per germline, CDR1 SGHTA and CDR2 FQGNSA. The CDR3 DNA reads TGTGCCGGCAGCCCCGGACTAGCTGAGGTGGGGAATGAGCAGTTCTTC. Translated, it gives CAGSPGLAEVGNEQFF.

At least ten counts were recorded for this clonotype. The rearrangement joins TRBV6-1 to TRBJ1-1; D is uncertain. This CDR3 is built from 11 residues. CDR1 is MNHNS, CDR2 SASEGT, per germline. V lost 2 bases and J lost 5, with 3 bases in between. The CDR3 region is CASSEPTEAFF. The CDR3 DNA is TGTGCCAGCAGTGAACCTACTGAAGCTTTCTTT.

This clonotype was detected many times. The chain carries TRBV3-1 and TRBJ2-1, with 10 bases that match TRBD2. CDR3 length equals 15 residues. In germline, CDR1 is LGHDT, CDR2 YNNKEL (reference sequence). V lost 4 bases to trimming and J lost 5 bases; unmatched junction nucleotides: 5. CDR3 bases: TGTGCCAGCAGCCCCTGGACTAGCGGCGACAATGAGCAGTTCTTC. This codes for CASSPWTSGDNEQFF.

Worth noting for this clonotype: The germline gene is not matched at one end of the junction; a read error may be the cause. This chain uses TRBV6-5 with TRBJ1-1, with D uncertain. Germline assignment: CDR1 MNHEY and CDR2 SVGAGI. The CDR3 runs 17 residues. CDR3 amino acids: CASSYSSARPFNTEALF. CDR3 DNA: TGTGCCAGCAGTTACTCGTCTGCCCGTCCATTTAACACTGAAGCTCTCTTT.

The sample holds many counts of this clonotype. This rearrangement joins TRBV6-6 to TRBJ1-5; TRBD1 aligns across 8 bases. This CDR3 region has 17 residues. V gave up 6 bases and J gave up 0 bases; unmatched junction bases: 10. CDR1 and CDR2 from the germline V gene are MNHNY and SVGAGI (reference sequence). The CDR3 protein is CASSLTGEDYSNQPQHF. The CDR3 coding sequence is TGTGCCAGCAGCCTGACAGGGGAGGACTATAGCAATCAGCCCCAGCATTTT.